The entry below gives a single TCR beta chain sequence along with its context. Its antigen remains unknown. The sample is drawn from a study of T cells in narcolepsy. This CDR3 contains 14 residues. Trimming stripped 0 bases from V and 2 bases from J, with 10 bases between. CDR1 and CDR2 (germline): SQVTM, ANQGSEA. Clones were read by immunoSEQ multiplex PCR, and TCRdb kept only the in-frame ones, dropping some. Here the sample spans around 18,000 clones, 55% to 75% being singletons. Findings of the study overall: Reportedly, autoreactive clonotypes were serially detected in patients' blood but not controls'.

Source material: CD45RA- memory CD8+ T cells from PBMCs. The TCR originated in a human donor with narcolepsy. The J gene is TRBJ2-5, the V gene TRBV29-1; unclear D gene. The CDR3 coding sequence is TGCAGCGTTGAAGATGGGGTACCTCAAGAGACCCAGTACTTC. This codes for CSVEDGVPQETQYF.